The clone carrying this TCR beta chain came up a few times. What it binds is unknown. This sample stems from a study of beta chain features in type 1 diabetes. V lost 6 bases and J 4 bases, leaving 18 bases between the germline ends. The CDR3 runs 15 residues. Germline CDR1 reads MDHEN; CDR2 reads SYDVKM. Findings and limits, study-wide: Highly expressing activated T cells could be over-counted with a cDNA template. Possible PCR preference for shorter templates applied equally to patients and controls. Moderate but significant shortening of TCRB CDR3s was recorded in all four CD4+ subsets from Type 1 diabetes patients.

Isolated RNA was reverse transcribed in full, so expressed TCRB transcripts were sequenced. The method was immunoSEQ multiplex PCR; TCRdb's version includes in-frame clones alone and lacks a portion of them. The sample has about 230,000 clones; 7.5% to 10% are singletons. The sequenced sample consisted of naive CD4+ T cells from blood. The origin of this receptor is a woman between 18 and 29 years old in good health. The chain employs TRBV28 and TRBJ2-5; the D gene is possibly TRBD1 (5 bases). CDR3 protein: CASRTLGRAGETQYF. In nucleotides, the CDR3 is TGTGCCAGCAGAACTCTCGGCAGGGCTGGAGAGACCCAGTACTTC.